A selection of T cell receptor beta chains follows, all from one sample in a study of shared clonotypes between healthy human individuals. The method was immunoSEQ multiplex PCR; TCRdb's version includes in-frame clones alone and lacks a portion of them. Of around 600,000 clones in the sample, roughly 98% were seen once. The sequenced sample was naive CD8+ T cells sorted from blood. The receptors were gathered from a man aged 30 to 45 in good health. CDR3s leave out the opening cysteine and the closing phenylalanine or tryptophan. The order of the fields is V gene, CDR3 length, CDR3 protein.

v_call: TRBV25-1
cdr3_length: 16
cdr3_aa: ASSESPWAGGTYNEQF

v_call: TRBV4-3
cdr3_length: 13
cdr3_aa: ASSQRLAGVDEQF

v_call: TRBV18
cdr3_length: 11
cdr3_aa: ASSPQGGGEQF

v_call: TRBV27
cdr3_length: 13
cdr3_aa: ASSTNRDSSYEQY

v_call: TRBV10-1
cdr3_length: 17
cdr3_aa: ASTPPRRDVGRPNYGYT

v_call: TRBV15
cdr3_length: 16
cdr3_aa: ATSRDPPLAVVYNEQF

v_call: TRBV7-9
cdr3_length: 10
cdr3_aa: ASTRLADEQF

v_call: TRBV7-9
cdr3_length: 10
cdr3_aa: ASSLPNQPQH

v_call: TRBV2
cdr3_length: 13
cdr3_aa: ASTEGSLSGNTIY

v_call: TRBV9
cdr3_length: 15
cdr3_aa: ASGLGSGRVEDTEAF

v_call: TRBV30
cdr3_length: 15
cdr3_aa: AWSRGLRSRRGYEQY

v_call: TRBV12-2
cdr3_length: 16
cdr3_aa: ASRLRDRGHLGNQPQH

v_call: TRBV19
cdr3_length: 12
cdr3_aa: ASSMTSGYYEQY

v_call: TRBV29-1
cdr3_length: 11
cdr3_aa: SFRTGSSYEQY

v_call: TRBV5-6
cdr3_length: 12
cdr3_aa: ASSLGQGRQPQH

v_call: TRBV11-2
cdr3_length: 11
cdr3_aa: ASSFGPQNEQF

v_call: TRBV11-2
cdr3_length: 13
cdr3_aa: ASSLSGGIPYEQY